Listed here are 23 T cell receptor beta chains from one sample, sequenced in a study of low-dose radiotherapy and immunotherapy resistance in tumors. Indicated time point: before trial treatment. Covering alpha and beta chains, TRAV- and TRBV-specific primers were used for the first-strand cDNA. The authors ran around 20 PCR cycles to amplify TCRs with a constant-region primer and V-primer adapter. TCRdb re-analysed the reads in MiXCR, keeping a single row per CDR3 protein. The repertoire holds around 90,000 distinct CDR3 sequences, with approximately 20% as singletons. The sequencing here drew on PBMCs, taken before treatment. These TCRs come from a male donor with prostate cancer.

This clonotype was seen repeatedly, ten times or more. The V call is TRBV18, the J call TRBJ1-1, with a possible D match to TRBD1 (5 bases). Trimming removed 3 bases at V and 5 bases at J, with 10 bases between. This CDR3 is built from 13 residues. The germline V gene has CDR1 KGHSH and CDR2 LQKENI. The CDR3 here is CASSPMGGTEAFF. The CDR3 nucleotides are TGTGCCAGCTCACCTATGGGGGGGACTGAAGCTTTCTTT.

The chain uses TRBV7-2 and TRBJ2-4; D might be TRBD1 (5 bases). The CDR3 sequence is 14 residues long. The V gene's germline CDR1 is SGHTA and CDR2 FQGNSA. V lost 0 bases and J 7 bases, leaving 10 bases between the germline ends. The DNA of the CDR3 is TGTGCCAGCAGCTTAGCGCCAGGGTCCAACATTCAGTACTTC. Its translation is CASSLAPGSNIQYF.

This clonotype appeared a few times. V and J are TRBV20-1 and TRBJ2-1; no clear D gene. CDR1 DFQATT and CDR2 SNEGSKA come from the germline V gene (reference sequence). The CDR3 sequence is 14 residues long. V was trimmed by 1 base and J by 0 bases, leaving 7 bases between them. The CDR3 reads CSARVRSSYNEQFF. CDR3 nucleotide sequence: TGCAGTGCTAGAGTCCGGAGCTCCTACAATGAGCAGTTCTTC.

This clonotype was counted many times. The chain uses TRBV10-3 and TRBJ2-7, with unresolved D. The V gene's germline CDR1 is ENHRY and CDR2 SYGVKD. V dropped 3 bases and J dropped 2 bases, with 14 bases sitting between them. There are 15 residues in the CDR3. The CDR3 region has the DNA TGTGCCATCAGTGACAGGACCACGGATCCCTACGAGCAGTACTTC. It codes for CAISDRTTDPYEQYF.

This clonotype was seen many times. V usage is TRBV25-1 and J usage is TRBJ1-2; no firm D call. V lost 2 bases to trimming and J lost 8 bases, with 15 bases between them. Germline V gives CDR1 MGHDK, CDR2 SYGVNS. This CDR3 is 14 amino acids long. In DNA, the CDR3 is TGTGCCAGCAGTGAAATCGGCCGTGCGGAAGGCTACACCTTC. Amino acids: CASSEIGRAEGYTF.

This clonotype was counted many times. The chain couples TRBV9 to TRBJ2-6; 8 bases are shared with TRBD2. The CDR3 is 17 amino acids. V was pared by 5 bases and J by 0 bases, with 7 bases of the junction left unmatched. From germline, CDR1 is SGDLS and CDR2 YYNGEE. This CDR3 reads CASSPSAGGSGANVLTF. CDR3 in DNA: TGTGCCAGCAGTCCCTCGGCGGGGGGCTCTGGGGCCAACGTCCTGACTTTC.

This clonotype was recorded many times. J is TRBJ2-6 and V is TRBV19, with D perhaps TRBD1 or TRBD2 (5 bases each). CDR3 size: 16 residues. The V and J ends lost 8 bases and 0 bases respectively, with 14 bases between them. The germline V gene encodes CDR1 LNHDA and CDR2 SQIVND (reference sequence). The CDR3 DNA is TGTGCCAGTGATCCGGGACGAAGCTCTGGGGCCAACGTCCTGACTTTC. It yields the protein CASDPGRSSGANVLTF.

In its sample, this clonotype was seen once. It is likely a read error: a sequence one base away is far more abundant. The chain is built from TRBV6-8 and TRBJ2-2; D gene ambiguous. Germline assignment: CDR1 MNHGY and CDR2 SAAAGT. This CDR3 has 13 amino acids. This CDR3 reads CASSVANTRELFF. DNA of the CDR3: TGTGCCAGCAGTGTGGCGAACACCAGGGAGCTGTTTTTT.

This clonotype appeared a few times. The chain joins TRBV20-1 to TRBJ2-3; 15 positions agree with TRBD2. Per the germline V gene, CDR1 is DFQATT and CDR2 is SNEGSKA (reference sequence). The ends lost 2 bases at V and 4 bases at J; junction bases unmatched: 7. This CDR3 is built from 17 residues. CDR3 region: CSARSRTSGGAPDTQYF. The CDR3 DNA reads as TGCAGTGCTAGATCTCGGACTAGCGGGGGGGCCCCAGATACGCAGTATTTT.

The chain employs TRBV12-3 or TRBV12-4 and TRBJ1-5; tentative D call: TRBD1 (5 bases). The CDR3 is made up of 14 amino acids. The V end was cut by 3 bases, the J end by 2 bases, with 8 bases between. This CDR3 is CASSFPGGNQPQHF. In DNA form, the CDR3 reads TGTGCCAGCAGTTTCCCGGGGGGCAATCAGCCCCAGCATTTT.

Turning to this clonotype: This likely traces to a read error, being one base from a far larger clone. CDR3 nucleotides: TGTGCCAGCAGCTTAGACTCCGACGGTTACAATGAGCAGGTCTTC. Protein product: CASSLDSDGYNEQVF. The rearrangement uses TRBV7-2 and TRBJ2-5; D is undetermined. CDR3 length: 15 residues. From germline, CDR1 is SGHTA and CDR2 FQGNSA.

The chain carries TRBV19 and TRBJ1-5; D may be TRBD1 (5 bases). V lost 2 bases and J lost 6, with 11 bases in between. Per germline, CDR1 LNHDA and CDR2 SQIVND (reference sequence). The CDR3 sequence is 14 residues long. For the CDR3, the DNA is TGTGCCAGTAGTATACGGGGCTGGGGTCAGCCCCAGCATTTT. Translation: CASSIRGWGQPQHF.

The sample holds many counts of this clonotype. The CDR3 DNA is TGTGCCAGCAGCTTTTGGTATACGGGGAACACTGAAGCTTTCTTT. This encodes CASSFWYTGNTEAFF. The chain joins TRBV7-4 to TRBJ1-1; D gene unclear. The CDR3 length is 15 residues. The V and J ends lost 3 bases and 1 base respectively, with 12 bases between them. Germline V gives CDR1 SGHVT, CDR2 SQSDAQ.

As for this clonotype: This may stem from a read error, because a much larger clone lies one nucleotide away. This chain uses TRBV7-9 with TRBJ2-2; 8 bases agree with TRBD1. V was pared by 5 bases and J by 2 bases, with 4 bases of the junction left unmatched. Per germline, CDR1 SEHNR and CDR2 FQNEAQ (reference sequence). The CDR3 has 15 residues. CDR3 in amino acids: CASSAGQANTGELFF. CDR3 sequence (DNA): TGTGCCAGCAGCGCGGGACAGGCCAACACCGGGGAGCTGTTTTTT.

Turning to this clonotype: Germline is not matched at one junction end, which may reflect a read error. This rearrangement joins TRBV5-1 to TRBJ2-3; no reliable D call. Germline CDR1 reads SGHRS; CDR2 reads YFSETQ. The CDR3 is made up of 15 amino acids. CDR3 DNA sequence: TGTGCCAGCAGCTTTCGTCTAGTAAGCACAGATACGCAGTATTTT. Its protein product is CASSFRLVSTDTQYF.

Concerning this clonotype itself: With only one base between it and a far larger clone, this is likely a read error. V usage is TRBV28 and J usage is TRBJ2-7; D unclear. Germline lookup yields CDR1 MDHEN and CDR2 SYDVKM. The V and J ends lost 5 bases and 7 bases respectively, with 15 bases between them. CDR3 length equals 13 residues. As DNA, the CDR3 is TGTGCCAGCAGTGAGGCGGCTAGAGATGAGCAGTACTTC. Its protein is CASSEAARDEQYF.

This clonotype was found many times. The chain has TRBV3-1 and TRBJ1-1; 7 bases agree with TRBD1. The CDR3 sequence is 13 residues long. J lost 6 bases, V lost 4 bases, and 5 bases had no gene match. The V gene's germline CDR1 is LGHDT and CDR2 YNNKEL (reference sequence). The CDR3 DNA sequence: TGTGCCAGCAGCCGGTTCCAGGGGGCTGAAGCTTTCTTT. Protein product: CASSRFQGAEAFF. The whole variable domain, remainder taken from reference TRBV3-1 and TRBJ1-1, is DTAVSQTPKYLVTQMGNDKSIKCEQNLGHDTMYWYKQDSKKFLKIMFSYNNKELIINETVPNRFSPKSPDKAHLNLHINSLELGDSAVYFCASSRFQGAEAFFGQGTRLTVV.

The table lists this clonotype with many counts. J is TRBJ2-3 and V is TRBV29-1; D is unresolved. CDR3 length equals 15 residues. V lost 0 bases, J lost 2 bases, and 12 bases lay in between. The germline V gene has CDR1 SQVTM and CDR2 ANQGSEA. The DNA of the CDR3 is TGCAGCGTTGAAGATCGTCTAAGTGTCACAGATACGCAGTATTTT. It specifies CSVEDRLSVTDTQYF.

The V and J genes are TRBV19 and TRBJ2-5, with D maybe TRBD2 (6 bases). The V gene's germline CDR1 is LNHDA and CDR2 SQIVND (reference sequence). This CDR3 has 15 residues. V was clipped by 4 bases and J by 3 bases, with 15 bases between them. The CDR3 DNA reads as TGTGCCAGTAGTAAGGTTAGCGGAGGAGAAGAGACCCAGTACTTC. Its protein is CASSKVSGGEETQYF.

This clonotype has a count of ten or more. The CDR3 DNA follows: TGTGCCAGTAGTACGGCGCTAGCGGGCACAGATACGCAGTATTTT. This codes for CASSTALAGTDTQYF. The genes are TRBV19 and TRBJ2-3, with 7 bases identical to TRBD2. Trimming cost V 4 bases and J 1 base; bases outside gene matches: 5. This CDR3 contains 15 residues. CDR1 is LNHDA, CDR2 SQIVND, per germline (reference sequence).

This clonotype was seen ten or more times. J is TRBJ2-1 and V is TRBV2; the match to TRBD2 covers 8 bases. With 7 bases clipped from V and 0 bases from J, the junction kept 5 bases outside the gene matches. The CDR3 contains 15 residues. Germline-derived CDR1 and CDR2 are SNHLY and FYNNEI. The CDR3 region has the DNA TGTGCCAGCACGGCCAGCGGGAGCTCCTACAATGAGCAGTTCTTC. This translates into CASTASGSSYNEQFF.

This clonotype was counted ten times or more. The chain recombines TRBV2 with TRBJ2-1; TRBD2 matches 10 bases. V dropped 8 bases and J dropped 2; count of bases not matched to a gene: 6. Germline V gene lookup returns CDR1 SNHLY and CDR2 FYNNEI. CDR3 length: 15 amino acids. The DNA for the CDR3 is TGTGCCAGCGGGGTGGGACTAGCGACCTACAATGAGCAGTTCTTC. Protein: CASGVGLATYNEQFF.

This clonotype was observed many times. CDR3 loop: CSVNRGLTGELFF. CDR3 bases: TGCAGCGTTAACAGGGGGCTCACCGGGGAGCTGTTTTTT. This chain uses TRBV29-1 with TRBJ2-2; 9 nucleotides align to TRBD1. The CDR3 loop spans 13 amino acids. Germline V gene data show CDR1 as SQVTM and CDR2 as ANQGSEA. V was clipped by 5 bases and J by 4 bases; unmatched bases: 2.